This T cell receptor (beta chain) was profiled in a study of T cell responses to AZD1222 COVID-19 vaccine listed by TCRdb under 2021. General notes on the study: AZD1222 recipients whose second dose came at about 4 weeks and those whose second dose came at about 12 weeks were combined into one group, since spike-specific TCR depth and breadth did not differ between the two schedules. TCR sequencing was performed for some 250 trial participants, of whom 200 to 210 were given two doses of AZD1222 and some 26 were given two doses of MenACWY control vaccine. Trial participants were enrolled by age into subgroups of 18-55, 56-69 and 70-plus years, and around 150, 28 and 57 TCR-sequenced participants, respectively, were included in these subgroups.

Summary of the overall study and its limitations: Reportedly, close to half of the unique spike-specific TCRs recognized epitopes lying outside the regions that are mutated in the B.1.351 and B.1.1.7 variants. No day 14 peak-response samples were available, so repertoires were characterized only after the peak T cell response. Conclusions about previously exposed vaccinees are limited because only 6 or 7 AZD1222 recipients were SARS-CoV-2 seropositive at baseline. In the small 56-69-year group, the increase in depth fell short of significance, most likely because of low power. Participants were mostly white British, with more females than males. The authors suggested clonal diversity may have been underestimated. After two AZD1222 doses, spike-specific TCR breadth and depth were significantly higher than at day 0 and than in MenACWY recipients. The whole spike protein was spanned by vaccine-associated CD4 TCRs, and dominant responses were seen in regions 160-218 and 743-854.

A distance of 10 bases separates the germline ends of V and J, which lose 1 base and 7 bases respectively. The CDR3 covers 13 residues, taking in both the cysteine and the phenylalanine. The retained sequence is limited to the CDR3, 39 bases, with the frame set at the first base. CDR1 and CDR2, looked up from the germline V gene (reference sequence), are LNHDA and SQIVND. Turning to this clone: It has no known antigen specificity. No base quality information exists; no much larger clone differs at one position.

The CDR3 regions of human TCRbeta chains were analyzed by immunosequencing. Regarding the original processing steps: TCRs in the repertoires were matched against a reference library of SARS-CoV-2-specific TCRs that had been generated with the MIRA antigen-specificity platform. Breadth meant the fraction of unique TCRs that were SARS-CoV-2-associated, whereas depth meant the fraction of total T cells that were SARS-CoV-2-associated. Each spike-specific TCR was assigned to its reactive spike region and to a CD4 or CD8 class using the MIRA data. Log10-transformed breadth and depth values were compared by one-way ANOVA with Sidak's multiple comparisons tests. TCRdb holds this immuneACCESS table with in-frame rearrangements only. Some clones are missing; in checked studies, unresolved V genes explain under half, and the rest has no known cause. From that table come the V and J calls and clone size; the DNA was used to work out D and trimming. Recorded for this sample are around 100,000 clones; around 82% of them occurred a single time. Roughly 10% of the sample is in the top ten clones.

The time point label here, explained by the study, means: baseline before first vaccination. Vaccinee samples were obtained from the UK trials COV001 and COV002, which included a single-blind randomized controlled phase 2/3 trial of AZD1222 (ChAdOx1 nCoV-19) in healthy adults. For TCRbeta chain sequencing, PBMC samples from trial participants were taken at day 0 and at day 28 after the second dose. The TCR comes from an adult in good health. The sequencing used peripheral blood, collected on day 0 of AZD1222 vaccination. The chain joins TRBV19 to TRBJ1-1; the D gene is unclear. The nucleotide sequence reads TGTGCCAGTAGTATAGCCCTTACCGGTGAAGCTTTCTTT. Translation gives CASSIALTGEAFF.